These 21 T cell receptor beta chains came from one sample sequenced in a study of Ad26.COV2.S vaccination and SARS-CoV-2 variants. The treatment is: 19 received Ad26.COV2.S at low or high dose, single or two shots; roughly five received placebo; per-sample allocation not given. Sampling occurred on day 63 after the first vaccine or placebo injection. Some clones are missing from TCRdb's copy, which holds only in-frame ones; the method was immunoSEQ multiplex PCR. The sample includes 450,000 to 550,000 clones, roughly 89% of them seen just once. The sample in question was peripheral blood, obtained in a trial of Ad26.COV2.S vaccine versus placebo. The receptors derive from a person aged 18 to 59 who received the Ad26.COV2.S COVID-19 vaccine or a placebo.

This clone was detected once. This chain uses TRBV7-9 with TRBJ2-6, with no clear D. CDR1 is SEHNR and CDR2 is FQNEAQ in the germline V gene (reference sequence). The V gene lost 3 bases and the J gene lost 0 bases, with 6 bases spanning the gap. This CDR3 is 15 amino acids long. DNA of the CDR3: TGTGCCAGCAGCTTCTTGAGCTCTGGGGCCAACGTCCTGACTTTC. Residues: CASSFLSSGANVLTF.

The chain employs TRBV14 and TRBJ2-3; tentative D call: TRBD2 (6 bases). The germline V gene encodes CDR1 SGHDN and CDR2 FVKESK. The germline V and J ends were trimmed by 1 base and 2 bases, with 13 bases remaining between them. This CDR3 contains 16 residues. Here the CDR3 reads CASSQGRLAYTDTQYF. The CDR3 DNA follows: TGTGCCAGCAGCCAAGGAAGGCTAGCGTACACAGATACGCAGTATTTT.

The rearrangement joins TRBV27 to TRBJ2-1, with TRBD2 matching 10 bases. The V gene end was trimmed by 6 bases and the J gene end by 9 bases; junction bases not matched to a gene: 14. The CDR3 consists of 16 residues. Germline V gene data show CDR1 as MNHEY and CDR2 as SMNVEV (reference sequence). CDR3 sequence: CASRRLAGVASVEQFF. DNA for the CDR3: TGTGCCAGCAGGAGGCTAGCGGGAGTTGCTAGTGTTGAGCAGTTCTTC.

The V call is TRBV4-2, the J call TRBJ1-4; D is uncertain. This CDR3 comprises 13 residues. With 6 bases removed from V and 5 bases from J, the gap between germline ends came to 10 bases. Germline CDR1 reads LGHNA; CDR2 reads YNFKEQ. The CDR3: CASSQPKNEKLFF. The CDR3 coding sequence is TGTGCCAGCAGTCAACCTAAAAATGAAAAACTGTTTTTT.

The chain uses TRBV7-2 and TRBJ1-4; the D is unclear. Per the germline V gene, CDR1 is SGHTA and CDR2 is FQGNSA. V lost 5 bases, J lost 6 bases, and 13 bases lay in between. The CDR3 consists of 14 residues. The CDR3 DNA is TGTGCCAGCAGCCGCCGAGGTTGGGATGAAAAACTGTTTTTT. Translated, it gives CASSRRGWDEKLFF.

V and J are TRBV5-1 and TRBJ2-3; D may be TRBD1 (6 bases). The CDR3 is 15 amino acids. The germline V and J ends were trimmed by 2 bases and 0 bases, with 10 bases remaining between them. The germline gives CDR1 SGHRS, CDR2 YFSETQ. The CDR3 region is CASSFRGASTDTQYF. The CDR3 DNA reads TGCGCCAGCAGCTTCAGGGGTGCTAGCACAGATACGCAGTATTTT.

The V call is TRBV7-3, the J call TRBJ2-3, with D possibly being TRBD1 (6 bases). The CDR3 length is 14 residues. The V gene's germline CDR1 is SGHTA and CDR2 FQGTGA. V lost 5 bases, J lost 6 bases, and 15 bases lay in between. CDR3 loop: CASSPDRARDTQYF. CDR3 in DNA: TGTGCCAGCAGCCCGGACAGAGCAAGGGATACGCAGTATTTT.

In this sample, this clone turned up a few times. The gene calls are TRBV7-9 and TRBJ1-1; D perhaps matches TRBD1 (6 bases). The V gene lost 3 bases and the J gene lost 3 bases, with 14 bases spanning the gap. CDR1 and CDR2 from the germline V gene are SEHNR and FQNEAQ (reference sequence). The CDR3 contains 15 residues. CDR3 protein: CASSLKTGPYTEAFF. In DNA, the CDR3 is TGTGCCAGCAGCTTGAAAACAGGGCCCTACACTGAAGCTTTCTTT.

This clone showed up just once. Other DNA variants within this sample encode the same CDR3. The chain is built from TRBV5-1 and TRBJ2-3; 9 bases map to TRBD2. The CDR3 is 15 amino acids. Germline lookup yields CDR1 SGHRS and CDR2 YFSETQ. The junction had 0 bases not matched to a gene; V was cut back by 0 bases and J by 1 base. The DNA for the CDR3 is TGCGCCAGCAGCTTGGGGACTAGCGGCACAGATACGCAGTATTTT. Translated: CASSLGTSGTDTQYF. Variable domain in full (rest from reference TRBV5-1 and TRBJ2-3): KAGVTQTPRYLIKTRGQQVTLSCSPISGHRSVSWYQQTPGQGLQFLFEYFSETQRNKGNFPGRFSGRQFSNSRSEMNVSTLELGDSALYLCASSLGTSGTDTQYFGPGTRLTVL.

The chain carries TRBV5-1 and TRBJ1-4; a weak D match, TRBD1 (5 bases). This CDR3 has 16 amino acids. Germline values: CDR1 SGHRS, CDR2 YFSETQ. V was shortened by 0 bases and J by 7 bases, with 16 bases between the two germline ends. Here the CDR3 reads CASSLVAGGTSEKLFF. The CDR3, as DNA: TGCGCCAGCAGCTTGGTTGCGGGGGGGACGAGTGAAAAACTGTTTTTT.

The rearrangement joins TRBV5-1 to TRBJ2-3; 16 nucleotides agree with TRBD2. Losses at the gene ends were 1 base for V and 4 bases for J; bases not matched to a gene: 6. Looked up from germline, CDR1 is SGHRS and CDR2 is YFSETQ. The CDR3 is 18 amino acids. This chain's CDR3 is CASSLPTGLAGGADTQYF. The DNA of the CDR3 is TGCGCCAGCAGCTTGCCCACGGGACTAGCGGGAGGGGCAGATACGCAGTATTTT.

This clone was observed a handful of times. V usage is TRBV7-3 and J usage is TRBJ2-3; D possibly corresponds to TRBD1 (5 bases). Trimming shortened V by 3 bases and J by 6 bases, and 10 bases separated the two germline ends. The germline V gene encodes CDR1 SGHTA and CDR2 FQGTGA. This CDR3 spans 13 amino acids. The DNA for the CDR3 is TGTGCCAGCAGCTTCGGCCCAGGGGATACGCAGTATTTT. Translated, it gives CASSFGPGDTQYF.

This chain joins TRBV27 and TRBJ1-5; the match to TRBD1 covers 7 bases. The junction had 17 bases not matched to a gene; V was cut back by 4 bases and J by 5 bases. The CDR3 extends over 18 amino acids. Germline values: CDR1 MNHEY, CDR2 SMNVEV (reference sequence). The CDR3 DNA follows: TGTGCCAGCAGTTCCGGACCCCGGACAGACAGGGTTTATCAGCCCCAGCATTTT. Its translation is CASSSGPRTDRVYQPQHF.

This rearrangement joins TRBV10-3 to TRBJ1-2, with TRBD1 matching over 7 bases. CDR3 length: 13 amino acids. The V segment lost 8 bases and the J segment 4 bases; nucleotides outside the gene matches: 7. CDR1 and CDR2 (germline): ENHRY, SYGVKD. CDR3 in amino acids: CAIARTGVYGYTF. The CDR3 nucleotides read TGTGCCATCGCCCGGACAGGAGTCTATGGCTACACCTTC.

In this sample, this clone turned up once. This CDR3 is CASSYRGAEAFF. CDR3 nucleotide sequence: TGTGCCAGCAGTTACAGGGGGGCTGAAGCTTTCTTT. The chain couples TRBV6-2 or TRBV6-3 to TRBJ1-1, with a tentative D call TRBD1 (6 bases). V was shortened by 2 bases and J by 6 bases, with 7 bases between the two germline ends. The CDR3 is 12 amino acids. Looked up from germline, CDR1 is MNHEY and CDR2 is SVGEGT.

The chain links TRBV3-1 (or the pseudogene TRBV3-2) to TRBJ2-3; 7 bases line up with TRBD2. The V gene's germline CDR1 is LGHDT and CDR2 YNNKEL (reference sequence). Trimming removed 3 bases from V and 7 bases from J; junction bases left unmatched: 13. This CDR3 has 16 residues. The CDR3 is CASSQDPGGRFNTQYF. The CDR3 bases are TGTGCCAGCAGCCAGGACCCGGGGGGACGGTTTAATACGCAGTATTTT.

The chain carries TRBV4-3 and TRBJ2-1; 15 nucleotides align to TRBD2. CDR1 and CDR2 (germline): LGHNA, YSLEER. This CDR3 has 18 amino acids. V lost 1 base and J lost 6; bases outside the gene matches: 7. The CDR3 loop is CASSQVGRTSGRANEQFF. DNA for the CDR3: TGCGCCAGCAGCCAAGTTGGTAGGACTAGCGGGAGGGCCAATGAGCAGTTCTTC.

This clone was counted between two and nine times. V gene TRBV2 combines with J gene TRBJ1-1, with a tentative D call TRBD1 (5 bases). Trimming pared 5 bases from V and 5 bases from J, leaving 15 bases between. Germline-derived CDR1 and CDR2 are SNHLY and FYNNEI. This CDR3 has 14 amino acids. The DNA of the CDR3 is TGTGCCAGCAGTACGAGGGGATCGAGGACTGAAGCTTTCTTT. It encodes CASSTRGSRTEAFF.

There are a few counts of this clone. The rearrangement links TRBV11-3 to TRBJ2-3; 8 bases agree with TRBD2. CDR1 is SGHNT and CDR2 is YENEEA in the germline V gene. The CDR3 is made up of 16 amino acids. After removal of 5 bases from V and 0 bases from J, the junction contained 7 bases not matched to a gene. CDR3 DNA: TGTGCCAGCAGCCTCGGGGAGCGGGAGAGCACAGATACGCAGTATTTT. Residues: CASSLGERESTDTQYF.

V gene TRBV11-3 combines with J gene TRBJ2-1; 12 bases fit TRBD2. J was trimmed by 6 bases and V by 4 bases; bases with no gene match: 4. Germline V gene lookup returns CDR1 SGHNT and CDR2 YENEEA. This CDR3 comprises 15 residues. CDR3 coding DNA: TGTGCCAGCAGCTCCCTAGCGGGAGGGTTCAATGAGCAGTTCTTC. It specifies CASSSLAGGFNEQFF. Full variable domain (outside the CDR3, taken from reference TRBV11-3 and TRBJ2-1): EAGVVQSPRYKIIEKKQPVAFWCNPISGHNTLYWYLQNLGQGPELLIRYENEEAVDDSQLPKDRFSAERLKGVDSTLKIQPAELGDSAVYLCASSSLAGGFNEQFFGPGTRLTVL.

V and J are TRBV5-1 and TRBJ2-2; D is ambiguous. V lost 3 bases, J lost 2 bases, and 11 bases lay in between. Per the germline V gene, CDR1 is SGHRS and CDR2 is YFSETQ. This CDR3 has 15 residues. The CDR3 loop is CASSSTLGNTGELFF. The CDR3 bases are TGCGCCAGCAGCTCAACGCTGGGAAACACCGGGGAGCTGTTTTTT.